These T cell receptor beta chains were read from a single sample in a study of blood T cell repertoires in COVID-19. The assay was immunoSEQ multiplex PCR, and TCRdb's table has in-frame clones only and misses some. The sample records approximately 400,000 clones, around 89% being singletons. Sequenced material: PBMCs or T cells enriched from blood (not recorded which). Receptor source: a woman aged 18 to 35 who had recovered from COVID-19. Each CDR3 is given with its conserved first and last residue. Fields, in order: D gene, J gene, clone size, V gene, CDR3 protein, CDR3 DNA. The D gene is left open where the match is weak. Not every row has a clone size; where given, it reads once, few, many or a size class.

>.|TRBJ1-2|.|TRBV7-9
CASSPTTGPYGYTF
TGTGCCAGCAGCCCGACGACAGGTCCCTATGGCTACACCTTC
>TRBD1|TRBJ1-2|.|TRBV7-2
CASSFGGSTGLNYGYTF
TGTGCCAGCAGCTTCGGAGGATCGACAGGGTTGAACTATGGCTACACCTTC
>TRBD1|TRBJ2-7|.|TRBV2
CASSEQGEYEQYF
TGTGCCAGCAGTGAACAGGGGGAATACGAGCAGTACTTC
>.|TRBJ1-2|.|TRBV6-5
CASRQPGNYGYTF
TGTGCCAGCAGGCAGCCAGGGAACTATGGCTACACCTTC
>.|TRBJ1-5|.|TRBV5-5
CASSLARSNQPQHF
TGTGCCAGCAGCTTGGCCCGGAGCAATCAGCCCCAGCATTTT
>.|TRBJ2-7|.|TRBV27
CASSWADSYEQYF
TGTGCCAGCAGTTGGGCAGACTCCTACGAGCAGTACTTC
>TRBD1|TRBJ1-5|.|TRBV24-1
CATTPGQGAQPQHF
TGTGCCACCACGCCAGGACAGGGGGCTCAGCCCCAGCATTTT
>TRBD2|TRBJ2-3|.|TRBV7-9
CASSSYVGTSGGLTDTQYF
TGTGCCAGCAGCTCCTATGTCGGGACTAGCGGGGGCCTCACAGATACGCAGTATTTT
>TRBD1|TRBJ1-5|once|TRBV28
CASSLRQGVEGNQPQHF
TGTGCCAGCAGTTTAAGACAGGGGGTGGAAGGCAATCAGCCCCAGCATTTT
>.|TRBJ1-1|.|TRBV12-3/TRBV12-4
CASSFPGQEAFF
TGTGCCAGCAGTTTCCCGGGACAAGAAGCTTTCTTT
>TRBD1|TRBJ2-2|.|TRBV7-2
CASSPHRGASTGELFF
TGTGCCAGCAGCCCTCACAGGGGGGCCAGCACCGGGGAGCTGTTTTTT
>TRBD1|TRBJ2-7|.|TRBV11-2
CASSFLPTGTDEQYF
TGTGCCAGCAGCTTTCTTCCTACCGGGACAGACGAGCAGTACTTC
>TRBD1|TRBJ1-2|few|TRBV25-1
CASSGGTGIYGYTF
TGTGCCAGCAGTGGAGGGACAGGAATATATGGCTACACCTTC
>.|TRBJ2-5|.|TRBV20-1
CSHAVGETQYF
TGCAGCCACGCGGTGGGAGAGACCCAGTACTTC
>TRBD1|TRBJ2-7|.|TRBV4-1
CASSLGTGGSYEQYF
TGCGCCAGCAGCCTGGGAACAGGGGGCTCCTACGAGCAGTACTTC
>.|TRBJ1-2|.|TRBV6-6
CASSYQTDGYTF
TGTGCCAGCAGTTATCAAACGGATGGCTACACCTTC
>TRBD2|TRBJ2-5|.|TRBV6-2/TRBV6-3
CASSYPPRGQETQYF
TGTGCCAGCAGTTACCCCCCGCGGGGGCAAGAGACCCAGTACTTC
>.|TRBJ1-2|.|TRBV19
CASSIKLTDFYGYTF
TGTGCCAGTAGTATCAAGTTGACAGATTTCTATGGCTACACCTTC
>TRBD2|TRBJ2-1|.|TRBV4-1
CASSHQLAGGIEQFF
TGCGCCAGCAGCCATCAACTAGCGGGGGGTATTGAGCAGTTCTTC
>.|TRBJ1-1|.|TRBV30
CAWSVLRLEINTEAFF
TGTGCCTGGAGTGTACTCCGACTCGAAATTAACACTGAAGCTTTCTTT
>TRBD1|TRBJ1-2|.|TRBV19
CASSTDRDGYTF
TGTGCCAGTAGTACCGACAGGGATGGCTACACCTTC
>TRBD1|TRBJ1-3|.|TRBV29-1
CSVAEDRGLSYSGNTIYF
TGCAGCGTTGCTGAGGACAGGGGGCTTTCTTACTCTGGAAACACCATATATTTT
>TRBD1|TRBJ1-1|once|TRBV27
CASSHRDRGPNTEAFF
TGTGCCAGCAGTCACCGGGACAGGGGGCCCAACACTGAAGCTTTCTTT
>TRBD1|TRBJ1-2|.|TRBV5-1
CASSLDRVLYGYTF
TGCGCCAGCAGCCTAGACAGGGTACTCTATGGCTACACCTTC
>.|TRBJ1-1|.|TRBV2
CASSQIERTGELEAFF
TGTGCCAGCAGCCAAATTGAGAGGACTGGGGAGTTGGAAGCTTTCTTT
>.|TRBJ2-7|.|TRBV28
CASSLWTEPWDF
TGTGCCAGCAGTCTCTGGACAGAACCTTGGGACTTC
>TRBD1|TRBJ1-1|once|TRBV9
CASSARQGLNTEAFF
TGTGCCAGCAGCGCGCGACAGGGACTGAACACTGAAGCTTTCTTT
>TRBD1|TRBJ2-3|.|TRBV11-3
CASSLGDRAEGSDTQYF
TGTGCCAGCAGCTTAGGCGACAGGGCCGAGGGATCAGATACGCAGTATTTT
>.|TRBJ2-7|.|TRBV11-2
CASSFGPGQGLLSYEQYF
.
>.|TRBJ2-1|once|TRBV10-3
CAISESLGANEQFF
TGTGCCATCAGTGAGTCCTTAGGGGCCAATGAGCAGTTCTTC
>TRBD2|TRBJ2-2|once|TRBV5-6
CASSLGGLAGTGELFF
TGTGCCAGCAGCTTGGGGGGACTAGCGGGGACCGGGGAGCTGTTTTTT
>TRBD1|TRBJ1-1|.|TRBV2
CASIGQGAEAFF
TGTGCCAGCATTGGACAGGGAGCTGAAGCTTTCTTT